The rows below give T cell receptor beta chains drawn from one sample of a study of shared clonotypes between healthy human individuals. The assay was immunoSEQ multiplex PCR, and TCRdb's table has in-frame clones only and misses some. The sample has approximately 2,300,000 clones, approximately 90% seen once. The source material was naive CD4+ T cells from PBMCs. Source of these receptors: a young man in good health. Some clones in this sample may be carry-over from other donors' samples. Both conserved end residues are part of each CDR3. The D gene is left open where the match is weak. Size tells how often a clone was seen (once, few, many) or the class of an expanded clone, and some rows leave it out.

D gene: NA
clone size: NA
V gene: TRBV29-1
J gene: TRBJ1-1
CDR3 DNA: TGCAGCGTTGAAGAAGTCGAAGGCACTGAAGCTTTCTTT
CDR3 protein: CSVEEVEGTEAFF

D gene: TRBD2
clone size: NA
V gene: TRBV14
J gene: TRBJ2-1
CDR3 DNA: TGTGCCAGCAGCTACGGACTAGCGGCATCCTACAATGAGCAGTTCTTC
CDR3 protein: CASSYGLAASYNEQFF

D gene: TRBD1
clone size: NA
V gene: TRBV30
J gene: TRBJ1-3
CDR3 DNA: TGTGCCTGGAGTGGGGATACAGGGGCTGGAAACACCATATATTTT
CDR3 protein: CAWSGDTGAGNTIYF

D gene: NA
clone size: NA
V gene: TRBV28
J gene: TRBJ2-7
CDR3 DNA: TGTGCCAGCAGTTCTGGAGGGAGTTCCTACGAGCAGTACTTC
CDR3 protein: CASSSGGSSYEQYF

D gene: NA
clone size: NA
V gene: TRBV5-4
J gene: TRBJ1-2
CDR3 DNA: TGTGCCAGCAGCCCCGTGGGTCCGGCTAACTATGGCTACACCTTC
CDR3 protein: CASSPVGPANYGYTF

D gene: NA
clone size: NA
V gene: TRBV4-2
J gene: TRBJ2-7
CDR3 DNA: TGTGCCAGCAGCCAAGAAAGGACAATTAGCTACGAGCAGTACTTC
CDR3 protein: CASSQERTISYEQYF

D gene: NA
clone size: NA
V gene: TRBV28
J gene: TRBJ2-7
CDR3 DNA: TGTGCCAGCAGTTTAGGAGGGGTGGGCTACGAGCAGTACTTC
CDR3 protein: CASSLGGVGYEQYF

D gene: TRBD1
clone size: few
V gene: TRBV25-1
J gene: TRBJ1-5
CDR3 DNA: TGTGCCAGCAGTCCCGACAGGGGGCACGATCAGCCCCAGCATTTT
CDR3 protein: CASSPDRGHDQPQHF

D gene: NA
clone size: few
V gene: TRBV5-1
J gene: TRBJ1-5
CDR3 DNA: TGCGCCAGCAGCTTGTCGGGTGATCAGCCCCAGCATTTT
CDR3 protein: CASSLSGDQPQHF

D gene: TRBD1
clone size: once
V gene: TRBV7-9
J gene: TRBJ2-2
CDR3 DNA: TGTGCCAGCAGCCCGTGGGACAGGGAGACCGGGGAGCTGTTTTTT
CDR3 protein: CASSPWDRETGELFF

D gene: NA
clone size: NA
V gene: TRBV28
J gene: TRBJ2-7
CDR3 DNA: TGTGCCAGCAGTTTTGGGGGGCTAATGTCCTACGAGCAGTACTTC
CDR3 protein: CASSFGGLMSYEQYF

D gene: NA
clone size: NA
V gene: TRBV9
J gene: TRBJ2-6
CDR3 DNA: TGTGCCAGCGGCCCCCGAGGAGGCAGGCGCTCTGGGGCCAACGTCCTGACTTTC
CDR3 protein: CASGPRGGRRSGANVLTF

D gene: TRBD1
clone size: NA
V gene: TRBV28
J gene: TRBJ1-2
CDR3 DNA: TGTGCCAGCATCCTGGACAGGGTCAGCTATGGCTACACCTTC
CDR3 protein: CASILDRVSYGYTF

D gene: NA
clone size: NA
V gene: TRBV10-1
J gene: TRBJ2-1
CDR3 DNA: TGCGCCAGCAGGGATGGACTTTACAATGAGCAGTTCTTC
CDR3 protein: CASRDGLYNEQFF

D gene: TRBD1
clone size: NA
V gene: TRBV18
J gene: TRBJ1-2
CDR3 DNA: TGTGCCAGCTTGGCGACCGGGACAGCACCCTTCTATGGCTACACCTTC
CDR3 protein: CASLATGTAPFYGYTF